This TCR beta chain was sequenced for a study of T cell changes during pregnancy in multiple sclerosis. Measured with immunoSEQ multiplex PCR; TCRdb has only the in-frame clones, and not every one. The sample has about 83,000 clones, roughly 95% seen once. The receptor's source is a female donor with multiple sclerosis, enrolled in a pregnancy study. Sample: peripheral blood, taken in the second trimester of pregnancy.

CDR3 DNA sequence: TGTGCCAGCAGCTATCCGGGACAGGGGGCCGAGCAGTACTTC. Its protein is CASSYPGQGAEQYF. The chain is built from TRBV11-1 and TRBJ2-7; 12 bases line up with TRBD1. The CDR3 contains 14 residues. The germline gives CDR1 SGHAT, CDR2 FQDESV (reference sequence). Trimming removed 4 bases from V and 6 bases from J; junction bases left unmatched: 4.